The clone carrying this T cell receptor beta chain has at least ten counts. In building TCR beta libraries, iRepertoire HTBI primers were used together with Arm-PCR of CDR3 regions. TCRdb re-derived calls from the multiplex PCR reads in MiXCR, one entry per CDR3 protein. Here the sample spans 530,000 or so distinct CDR3 sequences, about 14% being singletons. This sample is drawn from a study of regulatory T cells in long-lasting Graves disease. As to time point: newly diagnosed GD, antithyroid drugs for less than 3 months. RNA from PBMCs was the source of the TCR library. The CDR3 totals 13 residues. Germline V gene sequence: CDR1 KGHDR, CDR2 SFDVKD. V was shortened by 4 bases and J by 2 bases, with 6 bases between the two germline ends. These records were also assigned to another study, of T cells in Graves' hyperthyroidism and ophthalmopathy.

The specimen was peripheral blood mononuclear cells (PBMCs), collected at new diagnosis, from a patient treated with antithyroid drugs. The sequence was collected from a man aged 25 to 40 with Graves disease. The chain couples TRBV24-1 to TRBJ2-3; D gene uncertain. CDR3 bases: TGTGCCACCAGTGAGGTCAACACAGATACGCAGTATTTT. Protein: CATSEVNTDTQYF.